The 24 T cell receptor beta chains in this list originate from one sample, sequenced in a study of T cell responses to AZD1222 COVID-19 vaccine. Assay used: immunoSEQ multiplex PCR; TCRdb lists only in-frame clones, some missing. The table has about 100,000 clones, around 94% seen once. The sample consisted of peripheral blood, taken on day 0 of AZD1222 vaccination. The receptors here all came from an adult in good health.

J is TRBJ2-7 and V is TRBV28; 8 nucleotides agree with TRBD1. This CDR3 comprises 13 residues. V gave up 2 bases and J gave up 9 bases; unmatched junction bases: 6. Germline V gene data show CDR1 as MDHEN and CDR2 as SYDVKM. CDR3 coding DNA: TGTGCCAGCAGTTTACGGTCAGGGGGCCGGCAGTACTTC. Translation: CASSLRSGGRQYF.

The sample holds one count of this clone. The V call is TRBV4-1, the J call TRBJ1-3, with a weak D call TRBD1 (6 bases). The CDR3 totals 14 residues. The V end lost 3 bases, the J end lost 8 bases, and 14 bases lay between the germline ends. Germline V lookup: CDR1 MGHRA, CDR2 YSYEKL. The CDR3 loop reads CASSHPQGLDTIYF. DNA of the CDR3: TGCGCCAGCAGCCACCCCCAGGGGTTGGACACCATATATTTT.

This chain uses TRBV9 with TRBJ1-1; D not resolved. CDR3 size: 13 residues. Germline CDR1 and CDR2: SGDLS and YYNGEE. V lost 2 bases, J lost 11 bases, and 16 bases lay in between. The CDR3: CASSVSGSGGAFF. The CDR3 DNA is TGTGCCAGCAGCGTCTCCGGATCCGGAGGGGCTTTCTTT. Variable domain in full (rest from reference TRBV9 and TRBJ1-1): DSGVTQTPKHLITATGQRVTLRCSPRSGDLSVYWYQQSLDQGLQFLIQYYNGEERAKGNILERFSAQQFPDLHSELNLSSLELGDSALYFCASSVSGSGGAFFGQGTRLTVV.

This rearrangement joins TRBV24-1 to TRBJ2-3, with a possible D match to TRBD2 (6 bases). From germline, CDR1 is KGHDR and CDR2 SFDVKD. This CDR3 is 14 amino acids long. Trimming pared 9 bases from V and 2 bases from J, leaving 14 bases between. In DNA form, the CDR3 reads TGTGCCACCCAGCGAGGGAGGATCACAGATACGCAGTATTTT. Its translation is CATQRGRITDTQYF.

CDR3 nucleotides: TGTGCCAGCAGCTTTTGGGGGCGCTTTGAAAAACTGTTTTTT. Amino acids: CASSFWGRFEKLFF. The V gene is TRBV7-9, the J gene TRBJ1-4; a weak D match, TRBD1 (6 bases). Trimming took 3 bases from V and 7 from J, leaving 12 bases between them. Germline V gives CDR1 SEHNR, CDR2 FQNEAQ (reference sequence). This CDR3 has 14 amino acids.

V and J are TRBV5-1 and TRBJ1-2; D gene uncertain. The germline CDR1 and CDR2 sequences are SGHRS and YFSETQ. Trimming cost V 0 bases and J 0 bases, with 12 bases left between them. CDR3 length equals 16 residues. The CDR3 loop is CASSLATVSSNYGYTF. The DNA of the CDR3 is TGCGCCAGCAGCTTGGCTACCGTATCCTCTAACTATGGCTACACCTTC. The variable domain in full, completed from reference TRBV5-1 and TRBJ1-2, reads KAGVTQTPRYLIKTRGQQVTLSCSPISGHRSVSWYQQTPGQGLQFLFEYFSETQRNKGNFPGRFSGRQFSNSRSEMNVSTLELGDSALYLCASSLATVSSNYGYTFGSGTRLTVV.

The chain links TRBV6-1 to TRBJ1-1; 8 positions agree with TRBD1. CDR1 is MNHNS and CDR2 is SASEGT in the germline V gene. The trim removed 0 bases at V and 0 bases at J, leaving 9 bases unmatched. This CDR3 comprises 18 residues. CDR3 protein: CASSEAIVGQVMNTEAFF. Written as DNA, the CDR3 is TGTGCCAGCAGTGAAGCTATTGTGGGACAGGTGATGAACACTGAAGCTTTCTTT.

The V gene is TRBV5-1, the J gene TRBJ1-4; a weak D match, TRBD1 (6 bases). The CDR3 consists of 15 residues. Germline V gene lookup returns CDR1 SGHRS and CDR2 YFSETQ. Trimming removed 0 bases at V and 8 bases at J, with 14 bases between. Written as DNA, the CDR3 is TGCGCCAGCAGCTTGGGTGGGGGCGCGGAGGAAAAACTGTTTTTT. Amino acid sequence: CASSLGGGAEEKLFF. Looking up the rest from reference TRBV5-1 and TRBJ1-4 gives the full variable domain: KAGVTQTPRYLIKTRGQQVTLSCSPISGHRSVSWYQQTPGQGLQFLFEYFSETQRNKGNFPGRFSGRQFSNSRSEMNVSTLELGDSALYLCASSLGGGAEEKLFFGSGTQLSVL.

This chain links TRBV19 with TRBJ1-5; TRBD1 aligns across 9 bases. This CDR3 is 14 amino acids long. CDR1 and CDR2 from the germline V gene are LNHDA and SQIVND (reference sequence). The junction had 6 bases not matched to a gene; V was cut back by 5 bases and J by 7 bases. The CDR3 DNA follows: TGTGCCAGTAGTTTCACAGGGGGCTGGCAGCCCCAGCATTTT. Protein: CASSFTGGWQPQHF. Combining the CDR3 with reference TRBV19 and TRBJ1-5 gives the whole variable domain DGGITQSPKYLFRKEGQNVTLSCEQNLNHDAMYWYRQDPGQGLRLIYYSQIVNDFQKGDIAEGYSVSREKKESFPLTVTSAQKNPTAFYLCASSFTGGWQPQHFGDGTRLSIL.

The rearrangement uses TRBV5-1 and TRBJ2-1; no clear D gene. Trimming took off 0 bases at V and 6 bases at J, with 10 bases between the two ends. CDR3 length equals 14 residues. CDR1 is SGHRS and CDR2 is YFSETQ in the germline V gene. This CDR3 is CASSLGSWSNEQFF. CDR3 coding DNA: TGCGCCAGCAGCTTGGGTAGTTGGTCCAATGAGCAGTTCTTC. The full variable domain, its missing parts supplied by reference TRBV5-1 and TRBJ2-1, is KAGVTQTPRYLIKTRGQQVTLSCSPISGHRSVSWYQQTPGQGLQFLFEYFSETQRNKGNFPGRFSGRQFSNSRSEMNVSTLELGDSALYLCASSLGSWSNEQFFGPGTRLTVL.

The chain has TRBV19 and TRBJ1-1, with D uncertain. The V and J ends lost 3 bases and 2 bases respectively, with 10 bases between them. Germline V gives CDR1 LNHDA, CDR2 SQIVND (reference sequence). The CDR3 has 14 amino acids. The CDR3 protein is CASSIGRANTEAFF. The DNA of the CDR3 is TGTGCCAGTAGTATCGGGCGGGCAAACACTGAAGCTTTCTTT.

V and J are TRBV28 and TRBJ2-7; TRBD2 agrees at 7 bases. The CDR3 contains 13 residues. The J segment lost 3 bases and the V segment lost 3 bases, leaving 2 bases of the junction unmatched. Germline V gene sequence: CDR1 MDHEN, CDR2 SYDVKM. The CDR3 is CASSFGRGYEQYF. CDR3 sequence (DNA): TGTGCCAGCAGTTTTGGGAGGGGCTACGAGCAGTACTTC.

V and J are TRBV7-9 and TRBJ2-5, with 9 bases lining up with TRBD2. Germline V gives CDR1 SEHNR, CDR2 FQNEAQ (reference sequence). This CDR3 contains 15 residues. J gave up 2 bases and V 2 bases, and 3 bases lay outside the gene matches. The CDR3 reads CASSLLAGSQETQYF. The DNA of the CDR3 is TGTGCCAGCAGCTTACTAGCGGGGAGTCAAGAGACCCAGTACTTC. The full variable domain, with the rest looked up from reference TRBV7-9 and TRBJ2-5, is DTGVSQNPRHKITKRGQNVTFRCDPISEHNRLYWYRQTLGQGPEFLTYFQNEAQLEKSRLLSDRFSAERPKGSFSTLEIQRTEQGDSAMYLCASSLLAGSQETQYFGPGTRLLVL.

The V call is TRBV30, the J call TRBJ2-5; tentatively, D is TRBD1 (8 bases). The CDR3 length is 14 residues. V gave up 5 bases and J gave up 3 bases, with 16 bases separating them. CDR1 is GTSNPN, CDR2 SVGIG, per germline (reference sequence). In DNA, the CDR3 is TGTGCCTGGGGGAGGGGACAGGTGAAAGAGACCCAGTACTTC. It is translated as CAWGRGQVKETQYF. The entire variable domain, with the rest obtained from reference TRBV30 and TRBJ2-5, is as follows: SQTIHQWPATLVQPVGSPLSLECTVEGTSNPNLYWYRQAAGRGLQLLFYSVGIGQISSEVPQNLSASRPQDRQFILSSKKLLLSDSGFYLCAWGRGQVKETQYFGPGTRLLVL.

The V call is TRBV4-2, the J call TRBJ1-6, with D uncertain. CDR3 length: 18 amino acids. Germline V CDR1 and CDR2: LGHNA, YNFKEQ. Trimming shortened V by 3 bases and J by 8 bases, and 23 bases separated the two germline ends. CDR3 DNA: TGTGCCAGCAGCCAGAACCCGGTGGTGATTATTAGTTATTCACCCCTCCACTTT. Amino acid sequence: CASSQNPVVIISYSPLHF.

V gene TRBV6-6 combines with J gene TRBJ1-2, with D perhaps TRBD1 (5 bases). The germline CDR1 and CDR2 sequences are MNHNY and SVGAGI (reference sequence). The CDR3 totals 17 residues. V lost 5 bases and J 6 bases, leaving 25 bases between the germline ends. CDR3 in amino acids: CASSQSLLGGSRNGYTF. For the CDR3, the DNA is TGTGCCAGCAGTCAATCTCTTCTGGGGGGGTCGAGGAATGGCTACACCTTC.

This chain joins TRBV19 and TRBJ1-1; D gene unclear. V was cut by 1 base and J by 2 bases, with 5 bases left in between. The CDR3 runs 13 residues. Germline V gives CDR1 LNHDA, CDR2 SQIVND (reference sequence). The CDR3: CASSIGYNTEAFF. Here the CDR3 DNA reads TGTGCCAGTAGTATAGGTTATAACACTGAAGCTTTCTTT.

The J gene is TRBJ1-2, the V gene TRBV6-2 or TRBV6-3, with TRBD1 matching 10 bases. The trim removed 4 bases at V and 3 bases at J, leaving 11 bases unmatched. Germline lookup yields CDR1 MNHEY and CDR2 SVGEGT. The CDR3 is made up of 17 amino acids. DNA for the CDR3: TGTGCCAGCAGTTCCCCCCCAGACAGGGGGCGCGACTATGGCTACACCTTC. It is translated as CASSSPPDRGRDYGYTF.

This rearrangement joins TRBV24-1 to TRBJ1-1; D may be TRBD1 (6 bases). V was pared by 5 bases and J by 3 bases, with 12 bases between. This CDR3 has 14 residues. Per the germline V gene, CDR1 is KGHDR and CDR2 is SFDVKD. CDR3 nucleotides: TGTGCCACCAGTGGATCCACAGGGTACACTGAAGCTTTCTTT. Residues: CATSGSTGYTEAFF.

J is TRBJ2-7 and V is TRBV10-3; unclear D gene. From germline, CDR1 is ENHRY and CDR2 SYGVKD. The CDR3 has 15 residues. Trimming stripped 2 bases from V and 5 bases from J, with 16 bases between. CDR3 sequence reads: CAISERSNIGDEQYF. CDR3 sequence (DNA): TGTGCCATCAGTGAGAGGTCTAACATCGGTGACGAGCAGTACTTC.

J is TRBJ1-2 and V is TRBV18, with TRBD1 identical over 9 bases. Germline V gives CDR1 KGHSH, CDR2 LQKENI. The CDR3 sequence is 15 residues long. V lost 3 bases, J lost 8 bases, and 10 bases stayed unmatched. Here the CDR3 reads CASSPNRGQFYGYTF. Written as DNA, the CDR3 is TGTGCCAGCTCACCGAACAGGGGGCAGTTCTACGGCTACACCTTC.

This clone was detected only a few times. The chain is built from TRBV5-1 and TRBJ1-2; 7 bases are a match to TRBD1. V lost 3 bases to trimming and J lost 3 bases; unmatched junction nucleotides: 8. The germline V gene encodes CDR1 SGHRS and CDR2 YFSETQ. The CDR3 has 15 amino acids. The CDR3 nucleotides are TGCGCCAGCAGCTCAGCGACAGGGAACTACTATGGCTACACCTTC. Amino acids: CASSSATGNYYGYTF.

J is TRBJ2-1 and V is TRBV5-1, with 16 positions matching TRBD2. Per the germline V gene, CDR1 is SGHRS and CDR2 is YFSETQ. The V gene end was trimmed by 0 bases and the J gene end by 3 bases; junction bases not matched to a gene: 6. The CDR3 totals 19 residues. The CDR3 protein is CASSLDGTSGRVSYNEQFF. As DNA, the CDR3 is TGCGCCAGCAGCTTGGACGGGACTAGCGGGAGGGTAAGCTACAATGAGCAGTTCTTC.

The J gene is TRBJ2-7, the V gene TRBV28; D possibly corresponds to TRBD1 (6 bases). Per the germline V gene, CDR1 is MDHEN and CDR2 is SYDVKM. The CDR3 is 14 residues long. V gave up 1 base and J gave up 2 bases, with 9 bases separating them. This CDR3 is CASSLSGAPYEQYF. For the CDR3, the DNA is TGTGCCAGCAGTTTATCAGGGGCCCCCTACGAGCAGTACTTC.